These T cell receptor beta chains were read from a single sample in a study of CD8+CD57+ T cells in acquired aplastic anemia. Via MiXCR, TCRdb re-called the reads, giving one row per CDR3 protein. The sample has under 200,000 distinct CDR3 sequences, about 60% seen once. Sequencing used sorted CD4+, CD8+, or CD8+CD57+ T cells (not recorded which) from PBMCs. These receptors were taken from a human donor in good health. CDR3s include the opening cysteine and the closing phenylalanine or tryptophan. Each record gives: J gene, D gene, clone size, V gene, CDR3 protein, CDR3 DNA. A D gene is named only where the DNA matches it firmly. Clone size is not always given. Where it is, it says once, few, many or a class for expanded clones.

>TRBJ2-1|TRBD1|NA|TRBV7-2
CASSPQGVGDNEQFF
TGTGCCAGCAGCCCACAGGGGGTGGGGGACAATGAGCAGTTCTTC
>TRBJ1-2|TRBD1|NA|TRBV7-9
CASSSGTGENYGYTF
TGTGCCAGCAGCTCGGGGACAGGAGAAAACTATGGCTACACCTTC
>TRBJ2-3|TRBD2|NA|TRBV10-2
CASSEPSSGGTDTQYF
TGCGCCAGCAGTGAGCCCTCTAGCGGGGGGACAGATACGCAGTATTTT
>TRBJ2-3|TRBD2|once|TRBV15
CATSVSGRAPDTQYF
TGTGCCACCAGCGTAAGCGGGAGGGCACCCGATACGCAGTATTTT
>TRBJ1-1|NA|many|TRBV4-3
CASSQEDRNTEAFF
TGCGCCAGCAGCCAAGAAGACAGGAACACTGAAGCTTTCTTT
>TRBJ2-3|NA|NA|TRBV27
CASSPRTVSTDTQYF
TGTGCCAGCAGCCCTCGGACAGTAAGCACAGATACGCAGTATTTT
>TRBJ2-3|TRBD1|NA|TRBV11-2
CASSFDRGTDTQYF
TGTGCCAGCAGCTTTGACAGGGGTACAGATACGCAGTATTTT
>TRBJ2-3|NA|NA|TRBV20-1
CSARLGGTSTDTQYF
TGCAGTGCTAGATTGGGCGGGACCAGCACAGATACGCAGTATTTT
>TRBJ2-3|NA|NA|TRBV7-4
CASSLPVPAADTQYF
TGTGCCAGCAGCTTACCTGTCCCCGCAGCAGATACGCAGTATTTT
>TRBJ2-5|TRBD2|many|TRBV7-9
CASSLVLAGNQETQYF
TGTGCCAGCAGCTTAGTACTAGCGGGAAACCAAGAGACCCAGTACTTC
>TRBJ1-5|NA|once|TRBV19
CASSRQVQPQHF
TGTGCCAGTAGTCGTCAGGTTCAGCCCCAGCATTTT
>TRBJ2-1|NA|few|TRBV11-3
CASSLDHGANEQFF
TGTGCCAGCAGCTTAGATCATGGGGCCAATGAGCAGTTCTTC
>TRBJ2-5|NA|NA|TRBV24-1
CATSKGGRETQYF
TGTGCCACCAGTAAAGGGGGGCGAGAGACCCAGTACTTC
>TRBJ2-1|TRBD1|NA|TRBV12-3/TRBV12-4
CASSTGGLNEQFF
TGTGCCAGTTCGACAGGGGGGCTGAATGAGCAGTTCTTC
>TRBJ1-5|TRBD1|NA|TRBV2
CASKGQASMPQHF
TGTGCCAGCAAGGGACAGGCGTCTATGCCCCAGCATTTT
>TRBJ2-3|TRBD2|NA|TRBV7-9
CASSSIPGLDTDTQYF
TGTGCCAGCAGCTCAATACCGGGACTAGATACAGATACGCAGTATTTT
>TRBJ2-2|TRBD2|many|TRBV6-4
CASSRPGLAEKNTGELFF
TGTGCCAGCAGCCGCCCGGGACTAGCGGAGAAGAACACCGGGGAGCTGTTTTTT
>TRBJ1-1|TRBD1|many|TRBV4-1
CASSHVALGQVNTEAFF
TGCGCCAGCAGCCACGTCGCGCTTGGACAGGTGAACACTGAAGCTTTCTTT
>TRBJ2-5|NA|NA|TRBV10-3
CAISEVSQETQYF
TGTGCCATCAGTGAGGTCAGCCAAGAGACCCAGTACTTC
>TRBJ2-1|TRBD2|few|TRBV9
CASSADIRGGFYNEQFF
TGTGCCAGCAGCGCAGACATTCGGGGGGGTTTCTACAATGAGCAGTTCTTC
>TRBJ2-1|TRBD2|few|TRBV19
CASSIGGGRANNEQFF
TGTGCCAGTAGTATAGGTGGCGGGAGGGCTAACAATGAGCAGTTCTTC
>TRBJ2-7|NA|many|TRBV3-1
CASSQGGARGEQYF
TGTGCCAGCAGCCAAGGGGGGGCGCGGGGCGAGCAGTACTTC
>TRBJ1-1|TRBD1|NA|TRBV7-9
CASSLAGGTGESEAFF
TGTGCCAGCAGCTTAGCCGGCGGGACAGGGGAGTCTGAAGCTTTCTTT
>TRBJ2-1|TRBD2|NA|TRBV7-2
CASSLAGGIHEQFF
TGTGCCAGCAGCTTAGCGGGGGGGATACATGAGCAGTTCTTC
>TRBJ2-7|NA|NA|TRBV6-1
CASSESGYYEQYF
TGTGCCAGCAGTGAATCCGGATACTACGAGCAGTACTTC
>TRBJ2-5|NA|NA|TRBV20-1
CSATDETQYF
TGCAGTGCCACGGACGAGACCCAGTACTTC
>TRBJ1-4|NA|NA|TRBV10-3
CAISESQATNEKLFF
TGTGCCATCAGTGAGTCCCAGGCAACTAATGAAAAACTGTTTTTT
>TRBJ1-3|NA|NA|TRBV2
CASTRQEGGNTIYF
TGTGCCAGCACTCGACAAGAAGGAGGAAACACCATATATTTT
>TRBJ1-2|NA|NA|TRBV2
CASNGGEGNYGYTF
TGTGCCAGCAACGGCGGTGAGGGGAACTATGGCTACACCTTC
>TRBJ1-6|NA|NA|TRBV19
CASSIGVNSPLHF
TGTGCCAGTAGTATTGGTGTCAATTCACCCCTCCACTTT
>TRBJ2-1|NA|NA|TRBV7-9
CASSLYEGNEQFF
TGCGCCAGCAGCTTGTACGAAGGGAACGAGCAGTTCTTC
>TRBJ1-2|NA|NA|TRBV4-1
CASSQDDIRGDGYTF
TGCGCCAGCAGCCAAGATGACATCCGAGGGGATGGCTACACCTTC
>TRBJ2-5|NA|NA|TRBV20-1
CSARAGYQETQYF
TGCAGTGCTAGAGCCGGCTACCAAGAGACCCAGTACTTC
>TRBJ2-2|TRBD2|NA|TRBV29-1
CSVDLGGREAGELFF
TGCAGCGTTGATCTCGGCGGGAGGGAAGCCGGGGAGCTGTTTTTT
>TRBJ1-1|NA|many|TRBV30
CAWSAGMNTEAFF
TGTGCCTGGAGTGCAGGGATGAACACTGAAGCTTTCTTT
>TRBJ2-1|NA|NA|TRBV5-1
CASSLSTSYNEQFF
TGCGCCAGCAGCTTGTCTACTTCATACAATGAGCAGTTCTTC
>TRBJ2-3|NA|NA|TRBV20-1
CSEKSTDTQYF
TGCAGTGAGAAAAGCACAGATACGCAGTATTTT
>TRBJ1-2|NA|NA|TRBV5-1
CASSLAVRDREDYGYTF
TGCGCCAGCAGCTTGGCCGTTCGTGATAGGGAGGACTATGGCTACACCTTC
>TRBJ2-7|NA|few|TRBV7-9
CASSLLLANEQYF
TGTGCCAGCAGCTTATTATTAGCGAACGAGCAGTACTTC
>TRBJ2-1|TRBD2|many|TRBV29-1
CSVEPSGRAADEQFF
TGCAGCGTTGAACCTAGCGGGAGGGCCGCCGATGAGCAGTTCTTC
>TRBJ2-7|TRBD1|NA|TRBV10-1
CARVLGGTGTYEQYF
TGCGCCAGAGTCCTCGGGGGGACAGGGACCTACGAGCAGTACTTC
>TRBJ1-1|TRBD1|many|TRBV5-8
CASSPGQGGTEAFF
TGTGCCAGCAGCCCCGGACAGGGCGGCACTGAAGCTTTCTTT